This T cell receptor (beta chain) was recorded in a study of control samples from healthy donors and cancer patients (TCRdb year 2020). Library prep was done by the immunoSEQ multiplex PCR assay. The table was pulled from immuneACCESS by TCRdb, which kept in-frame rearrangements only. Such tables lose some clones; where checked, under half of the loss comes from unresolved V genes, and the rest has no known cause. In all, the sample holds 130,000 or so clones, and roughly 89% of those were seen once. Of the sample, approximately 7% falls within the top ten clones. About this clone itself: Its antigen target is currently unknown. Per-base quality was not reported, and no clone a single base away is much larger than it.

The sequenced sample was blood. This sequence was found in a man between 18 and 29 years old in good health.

The nucleotides are TGTGCCAGCAGCCTAGGGACAGGGGCGAACACTGAAGCTTTCTTT. The resulting protein is CASSLGTGANTEAFF. The V and J genes are TRBV7-2 and TRBJ1-1; 10 bases in between match TRBD1. The CDR3 measures 15 amino acids from cysteine to phenylalanine. The kept DNA is CDR3 alone, 45 bases in frame from the first base. CDR1 and CDR2 are drawn from the germline V gene: SGHTA, FQGNSA. The junction shows trimming of 5 bases on V and 1 base on J, and the gene matches do not reach 4 bases of it.